The TCR beta chain described here comes from a study of OX40 agonist ivuxolimab in advanced cancers. In the study overall: Ivuxolimab was delivered to patients intravenously every 2 weeks at doses spanning 0.01 to 10 mg/kg.

Per germline, CDR1 LNHDA and CDR2 SQIVND (reference sequence). The V gene end was trimmed by 5 bases and the J gene end by 6 bases; junction bases not matched to a gene: 11. The CDR3 totals 15 residues. Sequenced by immunoSEQ multiplex PCR; TCRdb stores in-frame clones only, minus some. Here the sample spans about 28,000 clones, roughly 84% being singletons. Study conclusions and caveats: Expanded peripheral T cells had an undetermined antigen specificity. Relatively little clonal expansion, among the lowest observed, appeared in partial responders at 0.1-3.0 mg/kg. Expanded clones were, on average, more numerous among CD8+ T cells than CD4+.

Only one count was recorded for this clone. Its antigen is still unknown. The source was CD4+ or CD8+ T cells sorted from blood, collected in a trial of the OX40 agonist ivuxolimab. This receptor was obtained from an adult with an advanced solid tumor such as melanoma, head and neck, liver or kidney cancer. This chain joins TRBV19 and TRBJ1-2; 8 bases fit TRBD1. The CDR3 DNA reads TGTGCCAGTAGTTCTTATTCCCCAGGGGGCGATGGCTACACCTTC. Its protein is CASSSYSPGGDGYTF.